The clone carrying this T cell receptor beta chain has a handful of counts. This CDR3 is 13 amino acids long. The germline V gene has CDR1 MNHEY and CDR2 SVGEGT. V lost 2 bases, J lost 5 bases, and 9 bases lay in between. Profiling relied on immunoSEQ multiplex PCR, and the TCRdb table lists in-frame clones only, not all of them. This table holds about 97,000 clones, roughly 90% found once. This sample stems from a study of T cell responses to AZD1222 COVID-19 vaccine. The sample in question was peripheral blood, obtained on day 0 of AZD1222 vaccination. This TCR derives from an adult in good health. The chain links TRBV6-2 or TRBV6-3 to TRBJ1-1; tentatively, D is TRBD1 (6 bases). Here the CDR3 DNA reads TGTGCCAGCAGTTACACAGGGCGGACTGAAGCTTTCTTT. Protein: CASSYTGRTEAFF.